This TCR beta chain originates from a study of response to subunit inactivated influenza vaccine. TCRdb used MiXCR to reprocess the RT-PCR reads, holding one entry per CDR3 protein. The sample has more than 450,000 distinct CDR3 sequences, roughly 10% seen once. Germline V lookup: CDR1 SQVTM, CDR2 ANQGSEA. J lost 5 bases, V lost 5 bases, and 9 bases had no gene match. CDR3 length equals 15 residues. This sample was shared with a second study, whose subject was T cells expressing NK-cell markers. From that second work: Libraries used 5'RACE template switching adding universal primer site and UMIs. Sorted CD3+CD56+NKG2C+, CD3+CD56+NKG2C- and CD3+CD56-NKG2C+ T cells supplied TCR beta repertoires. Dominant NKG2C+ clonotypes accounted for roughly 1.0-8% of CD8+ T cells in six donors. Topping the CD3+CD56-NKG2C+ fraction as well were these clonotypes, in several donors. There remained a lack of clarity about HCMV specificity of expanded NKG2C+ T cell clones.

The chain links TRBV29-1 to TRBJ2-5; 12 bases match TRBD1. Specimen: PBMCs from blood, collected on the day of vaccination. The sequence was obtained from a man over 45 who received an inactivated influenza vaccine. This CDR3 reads CSVLGQGAVWETQYF. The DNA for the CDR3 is TGCAGCGTTCTGGGACAGGGGGCTGTGTGGGAGACCCAGTACTTC.